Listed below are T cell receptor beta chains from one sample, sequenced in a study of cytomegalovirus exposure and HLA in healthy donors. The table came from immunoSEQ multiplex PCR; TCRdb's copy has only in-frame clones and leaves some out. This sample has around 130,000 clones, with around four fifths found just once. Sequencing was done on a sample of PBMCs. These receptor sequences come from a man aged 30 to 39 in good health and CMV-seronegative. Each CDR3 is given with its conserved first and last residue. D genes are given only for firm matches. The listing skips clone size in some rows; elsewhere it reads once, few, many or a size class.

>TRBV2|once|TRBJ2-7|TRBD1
CASRTDRDSYEQYF
TGTGCCAGCAGGACGGACAGGGACTCCTACGAGCAGTACTTC
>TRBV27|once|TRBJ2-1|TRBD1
CASSLGQGGENEQFF
TGTGCCAGCAGTTTAGGACAGGGTGGAGAAAATGAGCAGTTCTTC
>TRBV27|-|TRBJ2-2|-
CASKGNLGGMVGELFF
TGTGCCAGCAAGGGAAACCTAGGAGGGATGGTCGGGGAGCTGTTTTTT
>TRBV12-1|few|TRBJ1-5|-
CASSELRQPQHF
TGTGCCAGCAGCGAACTACGTCAGCCCCAGCATTTT
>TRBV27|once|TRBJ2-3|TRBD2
CATFSGRADTQYF
TGTGCCACCTTTAGCGGGAGGGCAGATACGCAGTATTTT
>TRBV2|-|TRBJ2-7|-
CASSDLGSSSYEQYF
TGTGCCAGCAGTGACTTGGGCAGTTCCTCCTACGAGCAGTACTTC
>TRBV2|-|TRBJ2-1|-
CARQGGSYNEQFF
TGTGCCAGACAGGGCGGCTCCTACAATGAGCAGTTCTTC
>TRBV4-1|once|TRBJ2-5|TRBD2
CASSLGLAGETQYF
TGCGCCAGCAGCCTAGGACTAGCGGGGGAGACCCAGTACTTC
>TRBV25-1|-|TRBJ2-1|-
CASTEGSGEQFF
TGTGCCAGCACCGAGGGTAGCGGCGAGCAGTTCTTC
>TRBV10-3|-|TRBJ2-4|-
CAISDPGKNIQYF
TGTGCCATCAGTGACCCCGGCAAAAACATTCAGTACTTC
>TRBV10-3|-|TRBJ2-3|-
CAISDGSGGTDTQYF
TGTGCCATCAGTGATGGTTCCGGGGGCACAGATACGCAGTATTTT
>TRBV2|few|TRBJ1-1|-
CASSDRPGSTEAFF
TGTGCCAGCAGCGATAGGCCCGGGAGCACTGAAGCTTTCTTT
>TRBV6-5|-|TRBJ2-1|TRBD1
CASIGQGYLEQFF
TGTGCCAGCATAGGACAGGGGTACCTAGAGCAGTTCTTC
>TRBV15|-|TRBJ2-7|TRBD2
CATSRVGTSGSREQYF
TGTGCCACCAGCAGAGTCGGGACTAGCGGGAGTAGGGAGCAGTACTTC
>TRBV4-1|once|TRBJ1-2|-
CASSQDVVYNYGYTF
TGCGCCAGCAGCCAAGATGTAGTCTATAACTATGGCTACACCTTC
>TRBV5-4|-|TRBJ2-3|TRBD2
CASSPGLAGAADTQYF
TGTGCCAGCAGCCCGGGACTAGCGGGGGCTGCAGATACGCAGTATTTT
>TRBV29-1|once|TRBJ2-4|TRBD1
CSVSGQGLNIQYF
TGCAGCGTTTCCGGACAGGGGCTAAACATTCAGTACTTC
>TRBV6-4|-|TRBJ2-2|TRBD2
CASSDDAGGTGELFF
TGTGCCAGCAGTGACGACGCGGGGGGGACCGGGGAGCTGTTTTTT
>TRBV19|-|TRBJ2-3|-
CASRGSPDDTQYF
TGTGCCAGTCGAGGGTCTCCCGACGATACGCAGTATTTT
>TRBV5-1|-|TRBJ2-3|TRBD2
CASSLGSSGGRLSTDTQYF
TGCGCCAGCAGCTTGGGATCTAGCGGGGGCCGTCTAAGCACAGATACGCAGTATTTT
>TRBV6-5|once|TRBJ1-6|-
CASSYSQATGNSPLHF
TGTGCCAGCAGTTACTCCCAGGCTACGGGGAATTCACCCCTCCACTTT
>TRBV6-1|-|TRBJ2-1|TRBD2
CATRTSGGYEQFF
TGTGCCACCCGGACTAGCGGGGGTTATGAGCAGTTCTTC
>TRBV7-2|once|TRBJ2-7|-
CASSSGPYTGYAYEQYF
TGTGCCAGCAGCTCAGGCCCTTATACAGGTTACGCCTACGAGCAGTACTTC
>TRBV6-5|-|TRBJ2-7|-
CASRSSSYEQYF
TGTGCCAGCAGGTCCAGCTCCTACGAGCAGTACTTC
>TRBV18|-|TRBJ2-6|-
CASSPRQPSGANVLTF
TGTGCCAGCTCACCGCGACAGCCCTCTGGGGCCAACGTCCTGACTTTC
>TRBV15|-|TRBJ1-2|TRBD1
CATSRATGTGGYTF
TGTGCCACCAGCAGGGCGACAGGGACGGGAGGCTACACCTTC
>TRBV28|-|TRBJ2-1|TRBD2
CASRTGTSSYNEQFF
TGTGCCAGCAGAACCGGGACTAGCAGTTACAATGAGCAGTTCTTC
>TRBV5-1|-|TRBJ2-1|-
CASSGKVSNEQFF
TGCGCCAGCAGCGGTAAAGTCAGCAATGAGCAGTTCTTC